Following are 18 T cell receptor beta chains from one sample sequenced in a study of blood T cell repertoires in COVID-19. Profiling relied on immunoSEQ multiplex PCR, and the TCRdb table lists in-frame clones only, not all of them. The profile shows around 100,000 clones, around 83% of them singletons. Sequenced material: peripheral blood. These receptors were collected from a man between 40 and 49 years old with acute or convalescent COVID-19.

The V and J genes are TRBV19 and TRBJ1-6, with 7 bases aligning to TRBD1. CDR3 length equals 14 residues. CDR1 is LNHDA, CDR2 SQIVND, per germline (reference sequence). V was pared by 6 bases and J by 5 bases, with 4 bases of the junction left unmatched. The CDR3 spells CASRGTANNSPLHF. Here the CDR3 DNA reads TGTGCCAGTAGGGGGACAGCTAATAATTCACCCCTCCACTTT.

V is TRBV27 and J is TRBJ1-2; 7 nucleotides match TRBD1. The V gene's germline CDR1 is MNHEY and CDR2 SMNVEV (reference sequence). CDR3 length equals 16 residues. V lost 9 bases and J lost 3; bases outside the gene matches: 16. CDR3: CASTGAGRGGDYGYTF. CDR3 nucleotide sequence: TGTGCCAGTACAGGGGCCGGAAGGGGCGGCGACTATGGCTACACCTTC.

The chain carries TRBV30 and TRBJ2-3; 8 nucleotides align to TRBD1. This CDR3 has 15 residues. Per germline, CDR1 GTSNPN and CDR2 SVGIG (reference sequence). Trimming removed 5 bases from V and 2 bases from J; junction bases left unmatched: 9. For the CDR3, the DNA is TGTGCCTGGGGGCAGGGACAGGTGAACACAGATACGCAGTATTTT. Protein: CAWGQGQVNTDTQYF.

The rearrangement joins TRBV30 to TRBJ1-3; D might be TRBD1 (6 bases). The germline V gene encodes CDR1 GTSNPN and CDR2 SVGIG (reference sequence). With 6 bases removed from V and 1 base from J, the gap between germline ends came to 10 bases. The CDR3 consists of 13 residues. CDR3 loop: CACQGLSGNTIYF. CDR3 in DNA: TGTGCCTGTCAGGGGTTGTCTGGAAACACCATATATTTT. Drawing the rest from reference TRBV30 and TRBJ1-3, the complete variable domain is SQTIHQWPATLVQPVGSPLSLECTVEGTSNPNLYWYRQAAGRGLQLLFYSVGIGQISSEVPQNLSASRPQDRQFILSSKKLLLSDSGFYLCACQGLSGNTIYFGEGSWLTVV.

The chain employs TRBV7-2 and TRBJ2-3; D is unclear. Germline CDR1 SGHTA, CDR2 FQGNSA. Trimming removed 5 bases at V and 7 bases at J, with 7 bases between. This CDR3 region has 11 residues. The DNA of the CDR3 is TGTGCCAGCAGCCCCCAAAATACGCAGTATTTT. Translated, it gives CASSPQNTQYF.

This sequence joins TRBV10-2 and TRBJ1-2, with 10 bases fitting TRBD1. Trimming removed 6 bases from V and 4 bases from J; junction bases left unmatched: 5. Germline values: CDR1 WSHSY, CDR2 SAAADI. The CDR3 extends over 14 amino acids. In DNA, the CDR3 is TGCGCCAGCAGAGACAGGGGGCGGGTCTATGGCTACACCTTC. Translation gives CASRDRGRVYGYTF.

The chain carries TRBV3-1 (or the pseudogene TRBV3-2) and TRBJ1-2, with 8 nucleotides matching TRBD1. Germline CDR1 LGHDT, CDR2 YNNKEL (reference sequence). V trimming: 4 bases; J trimming: 4 bases; junction bases outside the gene matches: 11. The CDR3 extends over 16 amino acids. Here the CDR3 reads CASSPTYGQGAYGYTF. The CDR3 DNA reads TGTGCCAGCAGCCCCACCTATGGGCAGGGGGCCTATGGCTACACCTTC.

This chain connects TRBV6-5 to TRBJ2-3; tentative D call: TRBD2 (6 bases). The CDR3 has 15 amino acids. Germline CDR1 MNHEY, CDR2 SVGAGI. V shed 8 bases and J shed 2 bases, with 17 bases lying between them. The DNA of the CDR3 is TGTGCCAGCTTTAATTGGAGGGGCCCCACAGATACGCAGTATTTT. Residues: CASFNWRGPTDTQYF.

The gene calls are TRBV7-2 and TRBJ2-5, with 8 bases fitting TRBD2. After removal of 3 bases from V and 2 bases from J, the junction contained 2 bases not matched to a gene. The CDR3 consists of 14 residues. Germline V lookup: CDR1 SGHTA, CDR2 FQGNSA. CDR3 nucleotide sequence: TGTGCCAGCAGCTTGGGACTAGTTCAAGAGACCCAGTACTTC. Translated: CASSLGLVQETQYF.

This clone was seen once. The chain employs TRBV6-5 and TRBJ2-7; 9 bases map to TRBD1. In germline, CDR1 is MNHEY, CDR2 SVGAGI. Trimming removed 4 bases from V and 4 bases from J; junction bases left unmatched: 8. This CDR3 is built from 15 residues. CDR3 loop: CASSFDRGGPYEQYF. In nucleotides, the CDR3 is TGTGCCAGCAGTTTTGACAGGGGGGGACCATACGAGCAGTACTTC.

This rearrangement joins TRBV18 to TRBJ1-1; the match to TRBD1 covers 7 bases. In germline, CDR1 is KGHSH, CDR2 LQKENI. With 5 bases clipped from V and 0 bases from J, the junction kept 3 bases outside the gene matches. CDR3 length: 14 amino acids. CDR3 DNA: TGTGCCAGCTCATCGGGACAGTTGAACACTGAAGCTTTCTTT. It translates to CASSSGQLNTEAFF.

The V and J genes are TRBV2 and TRBJ1-5, with 8 bases identical to TRBD1. CDR3 size: 15 residues. Trimming removed 6 bases from V and 2 bases from J; junction bases left unmatched: 6. The germline gives CDR1 SNHLY, CDR2 FYNNEI. CDR3 bases: TGTGCCAGCAGACCCGACAGGGGAGGCAATCAGCCCCAGCATTTT. Amino acids: CASRPDRGGNQPQHF.

The V gene is TRBV5-4, the J gene TRBJ1-2; D gene ambiguous. Looked up from germline, CDR1 is SGHNT and CDR2 is YYREEE (reference sequence). The CDR3 spans 15 residues. V was cut by 4 bases and J by 3 bases, with 16 bases left in between. DNA for the CDR3: TGTGCCAGCAGCCCTGGACTCCTTTGGGACTATGGCTACACCTTC. This sequence encodes CASSPGLLWDYGYTF.

V and J are TRBV29-1 and TRBJ2-5; weak D call: TRBD2 (6 bases). CDR1 and CDR2 (germline): SQVTM, ANQGSEA. Between the trimmed V and J ends, which lost 5 bases and 6 bases, there was a span of 13 bases. This CDR3 has 12 residues. The CDR3, as DNA: TGCAGCGTTAGGGAGGCTTTGCAGACCCAGTACTTC. Amino acid sequence: CSVREALQTQYF.

The V and J genes are TRBV5-1 and TRBJ1-2; D gene ambiguous. Germline V gene lookup returns CDR1 SGHRS and CDR2 YFSETQ. Trimming removed 0 bases at V and 11 bases at J, with 11 bases between. The CDR3 totals 12 residues. The CDR3 loop reads CASSLDALRYTF. DNA of the CDR3: TGCGCCAGCAGCTTGGACGCTCTACGATACACCTTC.

The chain uses TRBV28 and TRBJ1-4; D gene uncertain. This CDR3 region has 17 residues. V gave up 7 bases and J gave up 7 bases, with 25 bases separating them. The germline V gene encodes CDR1 MDHEN and CDR2 SYDVKM. The CDR3 loop reads CASIPLGGPKRGEKLFF. In DNA, the CDR3 is TGTGCCAGCATCCCCTTGGGTGGTCCCAAGAGAGGTGAAAAACTGTTTTTT.

The V gene is TRBV3-1 (or the pseudogene TRBV3-2), the J gene TRBJ1-5; D possibly corresponds to TRBD1 (5 bases). Germline CDR1 is LGHDT and CDR2 is YNNKEL (reference sequence). CDR3 length: 15 residues. The germline V and J ends were trimmed by 0 bases and 6 bases, with 12 bases remaining between them. The CDR3 DNA reads as TGTGCCAGCAGCCAAGAGCCGGGTAGGGGTCAGCCCCAGCATTTT. Translated, it gives CASSQEPGRGQPQHF.

This chain joins TRBV7-2 and TRBJ2-2; 7 bases line up with TRBD2. V was clipped by 9 bases and J by 2 bases; unmatched bases: 3. The CDR3 length is 13 residues. Germline assignment: CDR1 SGHTA and CDR2 FQGNSA. The DNA of the CDR3 is TGTGCCAGTCGGGACTACAACACCGGGGAGCTGTTTTTT. Protein product: CASRDYNTGELFF.